This is a list of T cell receptor beta chains from one sample in a study of cytotoxic CD8 clonotypes in ibrutinib-treated CLL. Sequenced by immunoSEQ multiplex PCR; TCRdb stores in-frame clones only, minus some. The sample has 250,000 to 350,000 clones, about 72% seen once. Sequences were derived from PBMCs, sampled at disease progression, from a patient treated with ibrutinib. The receptors here all came from a human donor with chronic lymphocytic leukemia. Both conserved end residues are part of each CDR3. The D gene is left open where the match is weak.

V	D	J	CDR3
TRBV28	TRBD1	TRBJ2-6	CATGTGSLSGANVLTF
TRBV5-4	TRBD2	TRBJ2-7	CASSSKPGLANYEQYF
TRBV7-2	TRBD2	TRBJ2-7	CASSSGLAGPSYEQYF
TRBV11-2	NA	TRBJ1-4	CASSLVQGRANEKLFF
TRBV7-3	TRBD2	TRBJ2-7	CASSLSGGSEQYF
TRBV18	NA	TRBJ2-2	CASSPQQALSTGELFF
TRBV11-2	NA	TRBJ2-7	CASSLVRGGYEQYF
TRBV19	TRBD2	TRBJ2-7	CASRSGTSGSYEQYF
TRBV5-1	NA	TRBJ2-1	CASSFWHYYNEQFF
TRBV5-6	TRBD2	TRBJ2-1	CASSHIAGGPYNEQFF
TRBV7-2	NA	TRBJ2-2	CASRRNTPGGNTGELFF
TRBV19	NA	TRBJ1-2	CASSIFPENYGYTF
TRBV9	NA	TRBJ2-2	CASSVDVAGELFF
TRBV6-5	TRBD1	TRBJ2-7	CASSYSDRGLSYF
TRBV7-8	TRBD1	TRBJ2-6	CASSPTGGAAGANVLTF
TRBV7-2	TRBD2	TRBJ2-3	CASSPGLAGEWDTQYF
TRBV7-2	NA	TRBJ2-7	CASSPGTYSYEQYF
TRBV2	NA	TRBJ2-7	CASSRACTYEQYF
TRBV29-1	NA	TRBJ2-2	CSVEVGGSTGELFF
TRBV30	NA	TRBJ2-5	CAWSPPGGASRETQYF
TRBV4-1	NA	TRBJ2-5	CASSQEAKAETQYF
TRBV4-3	NA	TRBJ1-5	CASRRGLGGNQPQHF
TRBV19	NA	TRBJ2-1	CASSIGDSSYNEQFF
TRBV2	TRBD2	TRBJ2-7	CASRGWSGGLAEQYF
TRBV5-1	TRBD2	TRBJ2-5	CASSYPPTSGQETQYF
TRBV15	NA	TRBJ1-4	CATSRAGDEKLFF
TRBV19	TRBD1	TRBJ2-1	CASSNTGVNEQFF
TRBV27	NA	TRBJ2-7	CASSLRGRVYEQYF
TRBV18	NA	TRBJ1-1	CASSPFGQTDVQYSTEAFF
TRBV6-6	NA	TRBJ2-1	CASSKRREYEQFF
TRBV2	TRBD1	TRBJ1-1	CASGGQGARTEAFF
TRBV7-6	NA	TRBJ1-6	CASSQTGESNSPLHF
TRBV7-9	NA	TRBJ2-7	CASSSRTRDEQYF
TRBV4-2	NA	TRBJ1-5	CASSQDLRDPQPQHF
TRBV5-1	NA	TRBJ1-1	CASSLGDFSWVGTEAFF
TRBV7-8	NA	TRBJ1-6	CASSLGAGWKNSPLHF
TRBV10-3	NA	TRBJ2-1	CAISESIPGVSYNEQFF
TRBV15	NA	TRBJ2-5	CATSGEVLGTQYF
TRBV27	TRBD1	TRBJ1-5	CASSLSAGGDQPQHF